The 19 T cell receptor beta chains below all came from one sample that was sequenced in a study of patients with pleural tuberculosis. TCRdb re-analysed the reads in MiXCR, keeping a single row per CDR3 protein. The sample has about 50,000 distinct CDR3 sequences, around 6.7% seen once. These receptors were collected from a human donor with pleural tuberculosis.

At least ten counts were recorded for this clonotype. The chain employs TRBV11-2 and TRBJ2-2; D is unclear. Germline CDR1 reads SGHAT; CDR2 reads FQNNGV. V shed 4 bases and J shed 7 bases, with 10 bases lying between them. The CDR3 contains 13 residues. The CDR3 region is CASSWVNLGELFF. The CDR3 DNA sequence: TGTGCCAGCAGCTGGGTCAATCTCGGGGAGCTGTTTTTT.

This clonotype has just a few counts. The chain joins TRBV11-1 to TRBJ2-5, with D possibly being TRBD1 or TRBD2 (5 bases each). The CDR3 is made up of 15 amino acids. V lost 5 bases to trimming and J lost 5 bases, with 18 bases between them. Germline assignment: CDR1 SGHAT and CDR2 FQDESV (reference sequence). The CDR3 protein is CASSPREGLVETQYF. The CDR3 DNA reads TGTGCCAGCAGCCCTCGAGAGGGGCTTGTGGAGACCCAGTACTTC.

Ten or more counts support this clonotype. V and J are TRBV28 and TRBJ1-5; D may be TRBD1 (5 bases). Trimming left V 7 bases short and J 2 bases short, with 21 bases between. CDR3 length: 17 amino acids. Germline lookup yields CDR1 MDHEN and CDR2 SYDVKM. In DNA, the CDR3 is TGTGCCAGCACTTTTTCCGGGACGCCGAGGGGCAATCAGCCCCAGCATTTT. This sequence encodes CASTFSGTPRGNQPQHF.

This clonotype occurred many times. A junction boundary mismatches the germline segment, possibly from a read error. The chain couples TRBV2 to TRBJ1-3; D may be TRBD1 (5 bases). The CDR3 consists of 15 residues. Germline CDR1 SNHLY, CDR2 FYNNEI. CDR3 DNA sequence: TGTGCCAGCAGTGAAGGACGGGACGTCGTGGACACCACATATTTT. It translates to CASSEGRDVVDTTYF.

At least ten counts were recorded for this clonotype. The genes are TRBV11-1 and TRBJ2-3; no firm D call. The germline CDR1 and CDR2 sequences are SGHAT and FQDESV (reference sequence). Trimming removed 0 bases at V and 3 bases at J, with 10 bases between. The CDR3 has 15 residues. The CDR3 here is CASSLAGRRTDTQYF. The CDR3 region has the DNA TGTGCCAGCAGCTTAGCCGGAAGACGGACAGATACGCAGTATTTT.

At least ten counts were recorded for this clonotype. The chain is built from TRBV12-3 or TRBV12-4 and TRBJ2-5; 7 bases map to TRBD1. With V trimmed by 4 bases and J by 7 bases, 6 bases remained unmatched. The CDR3 contains 13 residues. CDR3 bases: TGTGCCAGCAGTTCAACAGGGGAGATGACCCAGTACTTC. This encodes CASSSTGEMTQYF.

In its sample, this clonotype was seen many times. J is TRBJ2-3 and V is TRBV20-1, with TRBD2 matching 9 bases. The CDR3 extends over 11 amino acids. CDR1 is DFQATT and CDR2 is SNEGSKA in the germline V gene (reference sequence). V was pared by 7 bases and J by 4 bases, with 0 bases of the junction left unmatched. The CDR3 is CSVAGADTQYF. The CDR3 DNA reads as TGCAGTGTAGCGGGAGCAGATACGCAGTATTTT.

This clonotype was detected many times. The V and J genes are TRBV4-1 and TRBJ1-1; D ambiguous. Germline V gene sequence: CDR1 MGHRA, CDR2 YSYEKL. The V and J ends lost 0 bases and 4 bases respectively, with 15 bases between them. This CDR3 region has 16 residues. The CDR3 protein is CASSQDLKGLGTEAFF. The CDR3 bases are TGCGCCAGCAGCCAAGATTTGAAGGGTTTGGGCACTGAAGCTTTCTTT.

The rearrangement joins TRBV29-1 to TRBJ1-2; 8 bases line up with TRBD1. CDR3 length equals 12 residues. V dropped 6 bases and J dropped 5; count of bases not matched to a gene: 5. CDR1 is SQVTM and CDR2 is ANQGSEA in the germline V gene. The CDR3 here is CSVDRQGYGYTF. Here the CDR3 DNA reads TGCAGCGTGGATCGACAGGGGTATGGCTACACCTTC.

This clonotype has ten or more counts. This sequence joins TRBV13 and TRBJ2-1; 7 nucleotides agree with TRBD1. CDR1 is PRHDT and CDR2 is FYEKMQ in the germline V gene (reference sequence). Losses at the gene ends were 5 bases for V and 4 bases for J; bases not matched to a gene: 11. The CDR3 runs 16 residues. The CDR3 DNA sequence: TGTGCCAGCAGCAGGAGACAGGGTGTGGGGTACAATGAGCAGTTCTTC. It codes for CASSRRQGVGYNEQFF.

This clonotype was recorded at least ten times. The chain links TRBV19 to TRBJ2-2; D is unresolved. In germline, CDR1 is LNHDA, CDR2 SQIVND (reference sequence). The CDR3 contains 13 residues. V was pared by 4 bases and J by 3 bases, with 6 bases between. CDR3 region: CASSSDYTGELFF. DNA for the CDR3: TGTGCCAGTAGTAGCGACTACACCGGGGAGCTGTTTTTT.

At least ten counts were recorded for this clonotype. This sequence joins TRBV18 and TRBJ2-7; 8 nucleotides match TRBD1. Germline CDR1 KGHSH, CDR2 LQKENI. The trim removed 2 bases at V and 7 bases at J, leaving 10 bases unmatched. The CDR3 runs to 15 residues. The CDR3 sequence: CASSPVGQGTREQYF. CDR3 bases: TGTGCCAGCTCACCAGTAGGACAGGGTACACGTGAGCAGTACTTC.

This clonotype has ten or more counts. V gene TRBV11-1 combines with J gene TRBJ2-3; D is possibly TRBD1 (5 bases). Germline V gives CDR1 SGHAT, CDR2 FQDESV (reference sequence). The V end was cut by 2 bases, the J end by 4 bases, with 10 bases between. This CDR3 is built from 14 residues. In DNA, the CDR3 is TGTGCCAGCAGCTTACTGCAGGGTGCAGATACGCAGTATTTT. Protein product: CASSLLQGADTQYF. The complete variable domain, with remaining parts taken from reference TRBV11-1 and TRBJ2-3, reads EAEVAQSPRYKITEKSQAVAFWCDPISGHATLYWYRQILGQGPELLVQFQDESVVDDSQLPKDRFSAERLKGVDSTLKIQPAELGDSAMYLCASSLLQGADTQYFGPGTRLTVL.

This clonotype was counted at least ten times. The V and J genes are TRBV28 and TRBJ1-2; TRBD1 might be the D (5 bases). Germline CDR1 is MDHEN and CDR2 is SYDVKM. Between the trimmed V and J ends, which lost 5 bases and 7 bases, there was a span of 11 bases. The CDR3 runs to 12 residues. This chain's CDR3 is CASSRGLFGYTF. The CDR3 DNA is TGTGCCAGCAGTCGGGGCTTGTTTGGCTACACCTTC.

The V call is TRBV11-1, the J call TRBJ2-5, with 8 bases that match TRBD2. The CDR3 consists of 12 residues. Trimming removed 5 bases from V and 14 bases from J; junction bases left unmatched: 10. Germline V CDR1 and CDR2: SGHAT, FQDESV (reference sequence). The CDR3 nucleotides read TGTGCCAGCAGCCCAGGACTAGCAGTTATCTACTTC. Protein sequence: CASSPGLAVIYF.

In this sample, this clonotype turned up many times. V gene TRBV20-1 combines with J gene TRBJ2-7; D ambiguous. The CDR3 totals 14 residues. Germline-derived CDR1 and CDR2 are DFQATT and SNEGSKA (reference sequence). V was clipped by 5 bases and J by 2 bases, with 16 bases between them. The CDR3 spells CSALPIAGAYEQYF. In DNA, the CDR3 is TGCAGTGCTCTCCCGATCGCTGGGGCCTACGAGCAGTACTTC.

This clonotype was counted many times. V gene TRBV12-3 or TRBV12-4 combines with J gene TRBJ1-6, with D uncertain. The V end lost 6 bases, the J end lost 5 bases, and 5 bases lay between the germline ends. The CDR3 length is 12 residues. In DNA, the CDR3 is TGTGCCAGCAGACCCAATAATTCACCCCTCCACTTT. Translation gives CASRPNNSPLHF.

This clonotype has a count of ten or more. V gene TRBV11-2 combines with J gene TRBJ1-1, with TRBD1 matching over 9 bases. This CDR3 is built from 15 residues. V was pared by 5 bases and J by 4 bases, with 8 bases of the junction left unmatched. CDR1 is SGHAT, CDR2 FQNNGV, per germline. The CDR3 loop reads CASSPGQGSGTEAFF. The CDR3, as DNA: TGTGCCAGCAGCCCCGGACAGGGGTCGGGCACTGAAGCTTTCTTT.

This clonotype was recorded a few times. This chain connects TRBV10-3 to TRBJ2-1, with a tentative D call TRBD2 (5 bases). V was pared by 8 bases and J by 8 bases, with 16 bases between. The CDR3 is 13 residues long. The germline V gene has CDR1 ENHRY and CDR2 SYGVKD. CDR3 coding DNA: TGTGCCATCGGTGTAGTTGGGAGCGATGAGCAGTTCTTC. Its translation is CAIGVVGSDEQFF.